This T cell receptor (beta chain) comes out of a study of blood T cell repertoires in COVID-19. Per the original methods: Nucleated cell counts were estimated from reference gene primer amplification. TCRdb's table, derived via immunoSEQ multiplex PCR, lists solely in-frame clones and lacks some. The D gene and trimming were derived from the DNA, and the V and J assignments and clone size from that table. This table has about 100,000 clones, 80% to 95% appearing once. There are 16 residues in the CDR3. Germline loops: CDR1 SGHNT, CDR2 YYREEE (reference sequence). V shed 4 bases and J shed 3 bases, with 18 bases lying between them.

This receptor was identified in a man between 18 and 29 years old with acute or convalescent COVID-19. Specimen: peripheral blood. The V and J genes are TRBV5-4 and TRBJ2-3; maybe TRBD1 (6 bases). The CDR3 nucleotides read TGTGCCAGCAGCGCGACAGGAGGACTTGGTACAGATACGCAGTATTTT. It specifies CASSATGGLGTDTQYF.